Listed below are T cell receptor beta chains from one sample, sequenced in a study of blood T cell repertoires in COVID-19. This table comes from immunoSEQ multiplex PCR, and its TCRdb copy is limited to in-frame clones, with some not included. The sample holds 190,000 or so clones; around four fifths are singletons and the top ten take 6.9%. Sequencing was done on a sample of peripheral blood. These receptors came from a human donor with acute or convalescent COVID-19. The donor label of this sample is uncertain. Both conserved end residues are trimmed from each CDR3. Each record gives: V gene, CDR3 length, J gene, CDR3 protein.

>TRBV27|11|TRBJ1-5
ASQGLGNQPQH
>TRBV5-4|12|TRBJ1-5
ASSSGQVGQPQH
>TRBV27|13|TRBJ2-1
ASRNGRMDGNEQF
>TRBV29-1|11|TRBJ1-2
SAAGQGSYGYT
>TRBV30|11|TRBJ1-5
AWSGQGGQPQH
>TRBV6-5|13|TRBJ2-2
ASRGGGAGTGELF
>TRBV4-1|14|TRBJ2-3
ASSQVSGGYADTQY
>TRBV4-1|13|TRBJ1-2
ASSQAGRSNYGYT
>TRBV19|12|TRBJ2-7
ASSMRDRGREQY
>TRBV29-1|11|TRBJ1-6
SVGDRDNSPLH
>TRBV5-1|13|TRBJ1-2
ASSSDDQGGIGYT
>TRBV6-2/TRBV6-3|18|TRBJ1-5
ASSYPTDWTGAPQRQPQH
>TRBV7-2|13|TRBJ2-7
ASSSEGTVTYEQY
>TRBV10-2|11|TRBJ2-7
ASTGTGGHEQY
>TRBV5-1|13|TRBJ2-4
ASSLEGDFRDIQY
>TRBV5-1|12|TRBJ1-3
ASSPGSSGNTIY
>TRBV5-5|13|TRBJ1-5
ASSYQGVSNQPQH
>TRBV5-1|13|TRBJ2-7
ASSLTGESSYEQY
>TRBV19|11|TRBJ2-1
ASRLAGVNEQF
>TRBV7-8|16|TRBJ2-4
ASSYPGQGSGAKNIQY
>TRBV29-1|11|TRBJ1-1
SAEPGENTEAF
>TRBV7-2|10|TRBJ1-2
ASSLGPYGYT